A selection of T cell receptor beta chains follows, all from one sample in a study of T cell clonotyping in hematopoietic cell transplantation. Using immunoSEQ multiplex PCR, the repertoire was profiled, and TCRdb retains in-frame clones only, with some absent. The sample has 15,000 to 20,000 clones; about two thirds are singletons. Sequenced sample: peripheral blood mononuclear cells. The receptors derive from a woman in her fifties or sixties in good health. Some clones in this sample may be carry-over from other donors' samples. Both conserved end residues are part of each CDR3. A D gene is named only where the DNA matches it firmly. Part of the rows lack a size; the others show once, few, many or a class for expanded clones.

TRBJ2-7,.,once,TRBV11-1,TGTGCCAGCAGCCCCACGGGCGGGAAAGGGGACGAGCAGTACTTC,CASSPTGGKGDEQYF
TRBJ2-5,.,.,TRBV9,TGTGCCAGCAGCCCCCTCGGGGCTTTACAAGAGACCCAGTACTTC,CASSPLGALQETQYF
TRBJ1-1,.,.,TRBV5-6,TGTGCCAGCAGCCTTAGTTGGAACACTGAAGCTTTCTTT,CASSLSWNTEAFF
TRBJ1-1,.,.,TRBV30,TGTGCCTGGATAAAAGATCGAATGAACACTGAAGCTTTCTTT,CAWIKDRMNTEAFF
TRBJ2-7,TRBD1,.,TRBV4-2,TGTGCCAGCAGCCAAGATGAGACAGGGGGCTCCTACGAGCAGTACTTC,CASSQDETGGSYEQYF
TRBJ1-6,.,.,TRBV28,TGTGCCAGCAGCCTAACCCGGACTAATTCACCCCTCCACTTT,CASSLTRTNSPLHF
TRBJ2-3,TRBD2,few,TRBV13,TGTGCCAGCAGCCACGACTTAGCGGGGGCTTTCACAGATACGCAGTATTTT,CASSHDLAGAFTDTQYF
TRBJ2-3,TRBD2,.,TRBV7-3,TGTGCCAGCAGCTTAGCGGGGGATCTAGATACGCAGTATTTT,CASSLAGDLDTQYF
TRBJ1-1,.,.,TRBV25-1,TGTGCCAGCAGTGATGGGATTTCAAACACTGAAGCTTTCTTT,CASSDGISNTEAFF
TRBJ2-7,.,once,TRBV30,TGTGCCTGGAGCACAGGACGGGTACCATTTCTGCAGTACTTC,CAWSTGRVPFLQYF
TRBJ1-1,.,.,TRBV25-1,TGTGCCAGCAGGGAGCATGAGATGAACACTGAAGCTTTCTTT,CASREHEMNTEAFF
TRBJ2-7,TRBD1,.,TRBV6-5,TGTGCCAGCAGGCTGGGACAGTTCTACGAGCAGTACTTC,CASRLGQFYEQYF
TRBJ1-1,.,few,TRBV2,TGTGCCAGCATTGGCAACACTGAAGCTTTCTTT,CASIGNTEAFF
TRBJ1-6,.,.,TRBV19,TGTGCCAGTAGACAGGGCAGTAATTCACCCCTCCACTTT,CASRQGSNSPLHF
TRBJ1-5,.,.,TRBV5-6,TGTGCCAGCAGCCACCGGGACATAAATCAGCCCCAGCATTTT,CASSHRDINQPQHF
TRBJ2-5,TRBD1,.,TRBV7-2,TGTGCCAGCAGACGGGACAGGGCTGGGGAGACCCAGTACTTC,CASRRDRAGETQYF
TRBJ1-5,.,.,TRBV6-1,TGTGCCAGCAGTGAATCTGGGACCTCCCATCAGCCCCAGCATTTT,CASSESGTSHQPQHF
TRBJ1-5,.,.,TRBV7-2,TGTGCCAGCAGCCCCGGCGTAGTGGGTCAGCCCCAGCATTTT,CASSPGVVGQPQHF
TRBJ1-1,TRBD1,.,TRBV28,TGTGCCAGCAGTTTTGGGGGGACAGTTAACACTGAAGCTTTCTTT,CASSFGGTVNTEAFF
TRBJ1-2,.,.,TRBV6-5,TGTGCCAGCAGTTCGATTTTGTCAAAAGGCTACACCTTC,CASSSILSKGYTF
TRBJ2-7,TRBD2,.,TRBV4-2,TGTGCCAGCAGCCTTCGCGGGGGAGCCTACGAGCAGTACTTC,CASSLRGGAYEQYF
TRBJ2-7,.,few,TRBV28,TGTGCCAGCAGTTTATTGAGGACAGACTTGAACTACGAGCAGTACTTC,CASSLLRTDLNYEQYF
TRBJ2-7,.,.,TRBV4-1,TGCGCCAGCAGCCAAGTGGGAAGGACTAACCGCTACGAGCAGTACTTC,CASSQVGRTNRYEQYF
TRBJ1-2,.,.,TRBV7-2,TGTGCCAGCAGCCAGACTACTGAGTCGGGTGGCTACACCTTC,CASSQTTESGGYTF
TRBJ2-3,TRBD2,.,TRBV7-2,TGTGCCAGCAGCCCAACAGGACTAGCGGGGGGGTCGGGTACGCAGTATTTT,CASSPTGLAGGSGTQYF
TRBJ2-7,TRBD2,.,TRBV7-2,TGTGCCAGCAGCTCCCCAGGACTAGCGGATTACGAGCAGTACTTC,CASSSPGLADYEQYF